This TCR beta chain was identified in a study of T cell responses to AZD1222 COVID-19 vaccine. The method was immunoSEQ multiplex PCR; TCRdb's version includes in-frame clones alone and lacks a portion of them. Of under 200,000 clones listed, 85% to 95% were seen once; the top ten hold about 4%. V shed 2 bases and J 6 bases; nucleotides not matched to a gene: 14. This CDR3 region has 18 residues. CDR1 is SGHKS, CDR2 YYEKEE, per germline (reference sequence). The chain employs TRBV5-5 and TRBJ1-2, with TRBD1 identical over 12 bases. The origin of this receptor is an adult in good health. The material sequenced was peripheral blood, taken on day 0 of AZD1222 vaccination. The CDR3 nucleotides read TGTGCCAGCAGCTTTTCCGTGGGGGACAGGGGGCGTTTTGATGGCTACACCTTC. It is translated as CASSFSVGDRGRFDGYTF.